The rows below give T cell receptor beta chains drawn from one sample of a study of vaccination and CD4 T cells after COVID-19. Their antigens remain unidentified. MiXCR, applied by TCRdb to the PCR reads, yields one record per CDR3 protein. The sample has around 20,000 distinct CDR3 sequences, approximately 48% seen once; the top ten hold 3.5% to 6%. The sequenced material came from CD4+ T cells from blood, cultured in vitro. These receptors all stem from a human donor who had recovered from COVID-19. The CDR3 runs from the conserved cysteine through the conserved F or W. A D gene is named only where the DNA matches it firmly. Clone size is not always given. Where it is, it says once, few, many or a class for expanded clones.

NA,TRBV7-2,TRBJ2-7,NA,TGTGCCAGCAGCTTATCCTCCAAGCGCTACGAGCAGTACTTC,CASSLSSKRYEQYF
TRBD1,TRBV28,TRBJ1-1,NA,TGTGCCAGCAGTCTACAACGTCCCGGGACAGGGGACACTGAAGCTTTCTTT,CASSLQRPGTGDTEAFF
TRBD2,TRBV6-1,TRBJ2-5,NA,TGTGCCAGCAGTCACCGACTAGCGGGAGTCGGTGAGACCCAGTACTTC,CASSHRLAGVGETQYF
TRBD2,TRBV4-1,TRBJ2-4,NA,TGCGCCAGCAGCCGAACAGAGCGGGGGGGCGGCAAAAACATTCAGTACTTC,CASSRTERGGGKNIQYF
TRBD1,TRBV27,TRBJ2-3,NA,TGTGCCAGCAGTTTTCGACAGGGGGCAGCAGATACGCAGTATTTT,CASSFRQGAADTQYF
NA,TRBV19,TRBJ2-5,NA,TGTGCCAGTAGTTCTGACAGGATTGGGGAGACCCAGTACTTC,CASSSDRIGETQYF
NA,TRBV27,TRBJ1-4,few,TGTGCCAGCAGTCCTCCCAGGGACGCAGGTGAAAAACTGTTTTTT,CASSPPRDAGEKLFF
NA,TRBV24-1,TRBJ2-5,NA,TGTGCCACCAGTGATCTGACATACGGGCAAGAGACCCAGTACTTC,CATSDLTYGQETQYF
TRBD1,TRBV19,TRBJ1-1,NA,TGTGCCAGTAGTATAAGCGACAGGGGGCGGCCTGAAGCTTTCTTT,CASSISDRGRPEAFF
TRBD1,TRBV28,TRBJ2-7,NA,TGTGCCAGCAGCATCGGACAGGGAGCCTACGAGCAGTACTTC,CASSIGQGAYEQYF
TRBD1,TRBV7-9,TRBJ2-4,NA,TGTGCCAGCAGCTCCGGGACAGGGAGCATTCAGTACTTC,CASSSGTGSIQYF
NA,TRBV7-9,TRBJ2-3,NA,TGTGCCAGCAGCTCGCGCGGCACAGATACGCAGTATTTT,CASSSRGTDTQYF
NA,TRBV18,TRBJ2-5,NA,TGTGCCAGCTCACGCGCCGGGGGAGAGACCCAGTACTTC,CASSRAGGETQYF
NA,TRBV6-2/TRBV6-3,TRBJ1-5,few,TGTGCCAGCAGTTACCGGGGGCGGGGCAATCAGCCCCAGCATTTT,CASSYRGRGNQPQHF
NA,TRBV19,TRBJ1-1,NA,TGTGCCAGTAGTGGTTCGGATACAGGGTCCACTGAAGCTTTCTTT,CASSGSDTGSTEAFF
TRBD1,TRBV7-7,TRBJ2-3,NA,TGTGCCAGCAGCTTAGAGGGGACAGAGAAAGATACGCAGTATTTT,CASSLEGTEKDTQYF
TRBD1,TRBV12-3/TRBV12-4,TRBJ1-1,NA,TGTGCCAGCAGTCCCCGACAGGGGGGGAACACTGAAGCTTTCTTT,CASSPRQGGNTEAFF
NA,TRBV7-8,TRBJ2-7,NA,TGTGCCAGCAGCTTAGTTCGTGGTTTCGGGCGGAGGATAGATCCCTACGAGCAGTACTTC,CASSLVRGFGRRIDPYEQYF
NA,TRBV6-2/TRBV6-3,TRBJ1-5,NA,TGTGCCAGCACCAATAGCAATCAGCCCCAGCATTTT,CASTNSNQPQHF
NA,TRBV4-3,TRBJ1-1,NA,TGCGCCAGCAGCCAGGCACAAGGGAACACTGAAGCTTTCTTT,CASSQAQGNTEAFF
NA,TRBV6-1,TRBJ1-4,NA,TGTGCCAGCGCGTGGGGGGGGGAGGATGAAAAACTGTTTTTT,CASAWGGEDEKLFF
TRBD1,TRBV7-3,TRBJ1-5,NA,TGTGCCAGCAGCTTTCCGGGACAGGCCTTCAATCAGCCCCAGCATTTT,CASSFPGQAFNQPQHF
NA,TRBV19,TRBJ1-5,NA,TGTGCCAGTAGTATAGAAGGAGGGAGTCAGCCCCAGCATTTT,CASSIEGGSQPQHF
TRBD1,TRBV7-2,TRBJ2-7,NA,TGTGCCAGCAGTTTGTACAGGGGCTACGAGCAGTACTTC,CASSLYRGYEQYF
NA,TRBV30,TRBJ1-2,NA,TGTGTCTGGAGAACAGGGAGTGGCTACACCTTC,CVWRTGSGYTF
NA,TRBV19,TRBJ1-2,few,TGTGCCAGTAGTACTGGGGCAGGGGTCGGCTACACCTTC,CASSTGAGVGYTF
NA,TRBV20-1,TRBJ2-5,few,TGCAGTGCTAGAGCAGGGCGGTTCGGGGAGACCCAGTACTTC,CSARAGRFGETQYF
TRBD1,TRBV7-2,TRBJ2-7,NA,TGTGCCAGCAGCCAGGCAGGGGGCAGATACGAGCAGTACTTC,CASSQAGGRYEQYF
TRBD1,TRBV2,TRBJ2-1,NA,TGTGCCAGCAGGGCCGGGACAGGGTTCAATGAGCAGTTCTTC,CASRAGTGFNEQFF
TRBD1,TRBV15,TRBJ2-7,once,TGTGCCACCAGCAGAGATTGGGACAGTGGCGACGAGCAGTACTTC,CATSRDWDSGDEQYF
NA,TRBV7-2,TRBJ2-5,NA,TGTGCCAGCAGCTTAATACTTCAGGGCCCCAACGGGGAGACCCAGTACTTC,CASSLILQGPNGETQYF
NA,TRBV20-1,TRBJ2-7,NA,TGCAGTGCTAGAGTTCCAGCGGGTGTATCCTACGAGCAGTACTTC,CSARVPAGVSYEQYF
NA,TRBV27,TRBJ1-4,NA,TGTGCCAGCAGTTTAACCGGACAGAGGGGAGAAAAACTGTTTTTT,CASSLTGQRGEKLFF
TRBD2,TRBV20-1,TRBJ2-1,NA,TGCAGTGCTTTCGGGACTAGCGGGAGGGCCGCCCGAAATGAGCAGTTCTTC,CSAFGTSGRAARNEQFF
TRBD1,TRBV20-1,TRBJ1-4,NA,TGCAGTGCTAGAGATTGGGGACAGGGTAATGAAAAACTGTTTTTT,CSARDWGQGNEKLFF
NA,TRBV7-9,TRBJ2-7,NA,TGTGCCAGCAGACAGACGCCTTCCTACGAGCAGTACTTC,CASRQTPSYEQYF
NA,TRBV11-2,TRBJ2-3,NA,TGTGCCAGCAGCTTAGTAGGACTTATCACAGATACGCAGTATTTT,CASSLVGLITDTQYF
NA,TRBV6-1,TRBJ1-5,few,TGTGCCAGCAGTGAGGGGGGCGAAAGCAATCAGCCCCAGCATTTT,CASSEGGESNQPQHF
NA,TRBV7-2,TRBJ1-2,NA,TGTGCCAGCAGCAACCTACGGGGGGGATATGGCTACACCTTC,CASSNLRGGYGYTF
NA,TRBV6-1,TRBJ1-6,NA,TGTGCCATCAGTGAAGGGGTTGCCAATTCACCCCTCCACTTT,CAISEGVANSPLHF
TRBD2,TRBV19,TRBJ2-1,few,TGTGCCAGTAGAAGCAGCGGGAGGGCCGGAAATGAGCAGTTCTTC,CASRSSGRAGNEQFF
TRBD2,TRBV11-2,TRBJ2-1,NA,TGTGCCAGCGGGATGATACGCGGGAGTGAGCAGTTCTTC,CASGMIRGSEQFF
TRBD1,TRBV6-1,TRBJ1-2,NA,TGTGCCAGCAACCCGGACGACAGGGTCCTTGGCTACACCTTC,CASNPDDRVLGYTF
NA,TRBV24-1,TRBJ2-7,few,TGTGCCACCAGTGATTTCCCAAGGCCCGAGCAGTACTTC,CATSDFPRPEQYF
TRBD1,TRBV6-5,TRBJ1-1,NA,TGTGCCAGCAGTTTCCTGGACAGGCGGAACACTGAAGCTTTCTTT,CASSFLDRRNTEAFF
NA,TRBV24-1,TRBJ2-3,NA,TGTGCCACCGGGGAACGGTTCACAGATACGCAGTATTTT,CATGERFTDTQYF
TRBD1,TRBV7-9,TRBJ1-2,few,TGTGCCAGCAGCTTAACAGGGGGCACGCCTCTCTATGGCTACACCTTC,CASSLTGGTPLYGYTF
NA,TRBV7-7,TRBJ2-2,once,TGCGCTAGCAGCTGGAATCTAGCAGCCGGGGAGCTGTTTTTT,CASSWNLAAGELFF
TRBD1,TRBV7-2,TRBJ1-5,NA,TGTGCCAGCAGCTTAGGACAGGGAGATCAGCCCCAGCATTTT,CASSLGQGDQPQHF
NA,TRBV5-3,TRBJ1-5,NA,TGTGCCAGAAGCTTGGAGGGGAACAATCAGCCCCAGCATTTT,CARSLEGNNQPQHF
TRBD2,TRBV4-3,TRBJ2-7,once,TGCGCCAGCAGCCATCTGACTAGCGGGGGAACCTACGAGCAGTACTTC,CASSHLTSGGTYEQYF